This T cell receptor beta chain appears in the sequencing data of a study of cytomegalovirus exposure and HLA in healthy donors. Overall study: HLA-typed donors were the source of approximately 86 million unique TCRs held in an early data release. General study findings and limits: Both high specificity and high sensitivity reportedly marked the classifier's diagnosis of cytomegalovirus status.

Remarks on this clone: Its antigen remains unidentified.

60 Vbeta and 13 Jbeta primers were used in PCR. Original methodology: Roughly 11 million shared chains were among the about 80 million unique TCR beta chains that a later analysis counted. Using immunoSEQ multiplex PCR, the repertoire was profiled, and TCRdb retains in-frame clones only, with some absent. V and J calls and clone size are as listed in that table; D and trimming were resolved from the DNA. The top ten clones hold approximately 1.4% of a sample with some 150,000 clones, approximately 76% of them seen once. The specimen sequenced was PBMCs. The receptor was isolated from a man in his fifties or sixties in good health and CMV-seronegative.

CDR3 protein: CASSLVALRADTQYF. In nucleotides, the CDR3 is TGTGCCAGCAGCTTAGTAGCCCTGAGGGCGGATACGCAGTATTTT. The chain employs TRBV7-2 and TRBJ2-3, with a possible D match to TRBD2 (5 bases). Per the germline V gene, CDR1 is SGHTA and CDR2 is FQGNSA. This CDR3 is built from 15 residues. V lost 1 base and J 6 bases, leaving 14 bases between the germline ends.